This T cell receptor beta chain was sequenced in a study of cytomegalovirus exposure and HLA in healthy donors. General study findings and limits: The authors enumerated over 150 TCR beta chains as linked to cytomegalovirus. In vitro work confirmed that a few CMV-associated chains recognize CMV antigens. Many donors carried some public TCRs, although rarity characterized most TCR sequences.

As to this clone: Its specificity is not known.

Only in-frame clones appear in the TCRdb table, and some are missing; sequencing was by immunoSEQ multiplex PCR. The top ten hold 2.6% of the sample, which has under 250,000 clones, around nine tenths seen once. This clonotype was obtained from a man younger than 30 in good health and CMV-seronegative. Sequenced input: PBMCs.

CDR3 nucleotides: TGTGCCAGCAGCCCGGGAAGTAACACTGAAGCTTTCTTT. The encoded protein is CASSPGSNTEAFF. The chain employs TRBV13 and TRBJ1-1; D remains ambiguous. Between the trimmed V and J ends, which lost 5 bases and 2 bases, there was a span of 9 bases. Germline lookup yields CDR1 PRHDT and CDR2 FYEKMQ (reference sequence). This CDR3 is built from 13 residues.